The 13 T cell receptor beta chains below all came from one sample that was sequenced in a study of cytotoxic CD8 clonotypes in ibrutinib-treated CLL. The method was immunoSEQ multiplex PCR; TCRdb's version includes in-frame clones alone and lacks a portion of them. The data hold about 160,000 clones, with roughly 77% observed a single time. Sequenced material: PBMCs, taken after 12 months of ibrutinib treatment. The receptors here all came from a human donor with chronic lymphocytic leukemia.

CDR3 in DNA: TGTGCCAGCAGTCGTACTAGCGGGTGGGACAATGAGCAGTTCTTC. It translates to CASSRTSGWDNEQFF. The chain employs TRBV28 and TRBJ2-1; TRBD2 matches at 9 bases. CDR1 and CDR2 (germline): MDHEN, SYDVKM. Unmatched junction bases numbered 7, after V lost 5 bases and J lost 5 bases. The CDR3 consists of 15 residues.

This rearrangement joins TRBV6-1 to TRBJ2-5; 9 bases fit TRBD1. Germline CDR1 and CDR2: MNHNS and SASEGT. This CDR3 has 16 residues. V gave up 1 base and J gave up 5 bases; unmatched junction bases: 8. This CDR3 is CASSEVTTGGRETQYF. The DNA of the CDR3 is TGTGCCAGCAGTGAAGTTACCACAGGGGGCCGGGAGACCCAGTACTTC.

This chain links TRBV6-4 with TRBJ2-1; no clear D gene. This CDR3 comprises 13 residues. Germline CDR1 is MRHNA and CDR2 is SNTAGT. Trimming removed 8 bases at V and 0 bases at J, with 8 bases between. In nucleotides, the CDR3 is TGTGCCAGCGCGGAGACCTCCTACAATGAGCAGTTCTTC. Translation gives CASAETSYNEQFF.

J is TRBJ2-1 and V is TRBV28, with 13 nucleotides matching TRBD2. CDR3 size: 16 residues. Trimming at V came to 5 bases and at J to 2 bases, leaving 3 bases not matched to a gene. Germline V gives CDR1 MDHEN, CDR2 SYDVKM. The CDR3 region is CASSPTSGRAYNEQFF. CDR3 DNA: TGTGCCAGCAGTCCAACTAGCGGGAGGGCCTACAATGAGCAGTTCTTC. The whole variable domain, filled in from reference TRBV28 and TRBJ2-1, reads DVKVTQSSRYLVKRTGEKVFLECVQDMDHENMFWYRQDPGLGLRLIYFSYDVKMKEKGDIPEGYSVSREKKERFSLILESASTNQTSMYLCASSPTSGRAYNEQFFGPGTRLTVL.

This chain joins TRBV9 and TRBJ2-5, with D possibly matching TRBD1 (6 bases). This CDR3 has 15 residues. Per germline, CDR1 SGDLS and CDR2 YYNGEE. V was shortened by 2 bases and J by 1 base, with 12 bases between the two germline ends. The CDR3 here is CASSVLAGAQETQYF. The CDR3, as DNA: TGTGCCAGCAGCGTTTTAGCAGGGGCCCAAGAGACCCAGTACTTC.

The chain links TRBV28 to TRBJ2-7; no clear D gene. There are 12 residues in the CDR3. V was trimmed by 6 bases and J by 2 bases, leaving 8 bases between them. Germline CDR1 and CDR2: MDHEN and SYDVKM. CDR3 sequence: CASRQKTYEQYF. The CDR3 DNA follows: TGTGCCAGCAGACAGAAAACCTACGAGCAGTACTTC.

This clone was observed once. The J gene is TRBJ2-7, the V gene TRBV14; 9 nucleotides agree with TRBD1. Germline-derived CDR1 and CDR2 are SGHDN and FVKESK. Germline trimming cut 4 bases from V and 5 bases from J; bases unmatched to any gene: 6. CDR3 length equals 14 residues. As DNA, the CDR3 is TGTGCCAGCAGCCCCCGGGACAGGGTAAACGAGCAGTACTTC. Residues: CASSPRDRVNEQYF.

The chain carries TRBV2 and TRBJ1-5, with 8 bases lining up with TRBD1. Germline V CDR1 and CDR2: SNHLY, FYNNEI. There are 17 residues in the CDR3. V was pared by 6 bases and J by 1 base, with 11 bases of the junction left unmatched. CDR3 sequence: CASSRQGAGTSNQPQHF. The CDR3 coding sequence is TGTGCCAGCAGCCGGCAGGGGGCGGGAACGAGCAATCAGCCCCAGCATTTT.

The chain links TRBV7-9 to TRBJ1-2; no firm D call. The germline V gene encodes CDR1 SEHNR and CDR2 FQNEAQ (reference sequence). This CDR3 has 13 residues. V shed 3 bases and J shed 7 bases, with 12 bases lying between them. CDR3 region: CASSLVSGVGYTF. The DNA for the CDR3 is TGTGCCAGCAGCTTGGTGTCCGGGGTTGGCTACACCTTC.

CDR3 coding DNA: TGTGCCAGCAGTTATGGGGGGCTCTACGAGCAGTACTTC. It encodes CASSYGGLYEQYF. The rearrangement links TRBV6-5 to TRBJ2-7; TRBD1 or TRBD2 may be the D gene (6 bases each). The CDR3 contains 13 residues. V was shortened by 3 bases and J by 3 bases, with 9 bases between the two germline ends. Germline V lookup: CDR1 MNHEY, CDR2 SVGAGI.

This clone was recorded only once. J is TRBJ2-6 and V is TRBV28; D is undetermined. Germline V gene lookup returns CDR1 MDHEN and CDR2 SYDVKM. Trimming shortened V by 5 bases and J by 0 bases, and 35 bases separated the two germline ends. This CDR3 is built from 24 residues. The CDR3, as DNA: TGTGCCAGCAGTCACATCGTATTCGCTGGGCCGCGATCCCTCTACTCCTCTGGGGCCAACGTCCTGACTTTC. This codes for CASSHIVFAGPRSLYSSGANVLTF. Complete variable domain (other parts from reference TRBV28 and TRBJ2-6): DVKVTQSSRYLVKRTGEKVFLECVQDMDHENMFWYRQDPGLGLRLIYFSYDVKMKEKGDIPEGYSVSREKKERFSLILESASTNQTSMYLCASSHIVFAGPRSLYSSGANVLTFGAGSRLTVL.

The chain has TRBV7-2 and TRBJ2-5; D is uncertain. V gave up 4 bases and J gave up 4 bases, with 13 bases separating them. Germline V gene lookup returns CDR1 SGHTA and CDR2 FQGNSA. The CDR3 is made up of 14 amino acids. The CDR3 DNA is TGTGCCAGCAGCTCCGCTCAGGTTCCAGAGACCCAGTACTTC. It encodes CASSSAQVPETQYF.

The V gene is TRBV6-5, the J gene TRBJ1-2, with D possibly TRBD1 on 5 matching bases. Germline CDR1 reads MNHEY; CDR2 reads SVGAGI. The V end was cut by 2 bases, the J end by 3 bases, with 13 bases between. The CDR3 totals 15 residues. The CDR3 protein is CASSYRQGGDYGYTF. The DNA for the CDR3 is TGTGCCAGCAGTTACCGGCAGGGCGGGGACTATGGCTACACCTTC.